A selection of T cell receptor beta chains follows, all from one sample in a study of molecular identifiers for immune sequencing clone quantification. MiXCR, run by TCRdb on the PCR reads, gives a single entry per CDR3 protein. The sample has about 640,000 distinct CDR3 sequences, just under 20% seen once; the top ten hold roughly 0.85%. The sequenced sample was naive CD8+ T cells from blood, with Jurkat cell RNA spiked in. The receptor set was obtained from a human donor in good health. Some libraries in this study had Jurkat cell RNA spiked in. Each CDR3 is given with its conserved first and last residue. Fields, in order: D gene, V gene, clone size, J gene, CDR3 DNA, CDR3 protein. The D gene is left open where the match is weak. Expanded clones get a size class; other rows say once, few or many, or leave the size out.

d_gene: -; v_gene: TRBV27; abundance: many; j_gene: TRBJ2-3; CDR3nt: TGTGCCAGCAGTTCCGAGGGGACTTACACAGATACGCAGTATTTT; CDR3aa: CASSSEGTYTDTQYF
d_gene: TRBD2; v_gene: TRBV12-5; abundance: -; j_gene: TRBJ2-1; CDR3nt: TGTGCTAGTGGCCCGGGGGCTAGCGGGGTCAATGAGCAGTTCTTC; CDR3aa: CASGPGASGVNEQFF
d_gene: TRBD1; v_gene: TRBV4-1; abundance: many; j_gene: TRBJ2-7; CDR3nt: TGCGCCAGCAGCCAGGATCGATCTACAGGGGCGAGGGAGCAGTACTTC; CDR3aa: CASSQDRSTGAREQYF
d_gene: -; v_gene: TRBV6-6; abundance: -; j_gene: TRBJ1-2; CDR3nt: TGTGCCAGCAGTTACTCATACCCCTCCCCCTCAAGGGGCGCTTCGAATGGCTACACCTTC; CDR3aa: CASSYSYPSPSRGASNGYTF
d_gene: -; v_gene: TRBV7-2; abundance: -; j_gene: TRBJ2-7; CDR3nt: TGTGCCAGCAGCCCCTCCATCGTCGCGGAAAGCTACGAGCAGTACTTC; CDR3aa: CASSPSIVAESYEQYF
d_gene: -; v_gene: TRBV6-5; abundance: many; j_gene: TRBJ1-1; CDR3nt: TGTGCCAGCAGTTACGGGGGGCGCATGACTGAAGCTTTCTTT; CDR3aa: CASSYGGRMTEAFF
d_gene: TRBD1; v_gene: TRBV7-6; abundance: -; j_gene: TRBJ2-7; CDR3nt: TGTGCCAGCAGCGGTCGGACAGGGGGCTTTCCCGAGCAGTACTTC; CDR3aa: CASSGRTGGFPEQYF
d_gene: -; v_gene: TRBV20-1; abundance: many; j_gene: TRBJ2-5; CDR3nt: TGCAGTGCTAGGTATCCCATACAAGAGACCCAGTACTTC; CDR3aa: CSARYPIQETQYF
d_gene: -; v_gene: TRBV5-6; abundance: few; j_gene: TRBJ2-1; CDR3nt: TGTGCCAGCAGGCCCATAGTAGTAAATGAGCAGTTCTTC; CDR3aa: CASRPIVVNEQFF
d_gene: TRBD2; v_gene: TRBV25-1; abundance: -; j_gene: TRBJ2-5; CDR3nt: TGTGCCAGCAGTGAATGGGTTATTAGCGGGATGGGGGAGACCCAGTACTTC; CDR3aa: CASSEWVISGMGETQYF
d_gene: -; v_gene: TRBV5-4; abundance: many; j_gene: TRBJ2-5; CDR3nt: TGTGCCAGCAGCTTGCAGGGCACCCTTTTGGAGACCCAGTACTTC; CDR3aa: CASSLQGTLLETQYF
d_gene: -; v_gene: TRBV4-2; abundance: many; j_gene: TRBJ2-3; CDR3nt: TGTGCCAGCAGCCAAGGGGTATTAGCCGGGGCCCGCCCAGATACGCAGTATTTT; CDR3aa: CASSQGVLAGARPDTQYF
d_gene: -; v_gene: TRBV7-9; abundance: few; j_gene: TRBJ2-7; CDR3nt: TGTGCCAGCAGCTTAGCGATTGGCGGAGCCTACGAGCAGTACTTC; CDR3aa: CASSLAIGGAYEQYF
d_gene: TRBD1; v_gene: TRBV4-3; abundance: -; j_gene: TRBJ2-2; CDR3nt: TGCGCCAGCAGCCAAGACCGACAGGGGACCGGGGAGCTGTTTTTT; CDR3aa: CASSQDRQGTGELFF
d_gene: TRBD1; v_gene: TRBV7-6; abundance: many; j_gene: TRBJ2-7; CDR3nt: TGTGCCAGCAGGAGCCGGGACAGGGGCCCCTACGAGCAGTACTTC; CDR3aa: CASRSRDRGPYEQYF
d_gene: -; v_gene: TRBV13; abundance: few; j_gene: TRBJ2-7; CDR3nt: TGTGCCAGCAGCGCGCGGACCCATACCTACGAGCAGTACTTC; CDR3aa: CASSARTHTYEQYF
d_gene: TRBD2; v_gene: TRBV12-3/TRBV12-4; abundance: many; j_gene: TRBJ2-1; CDR3nt: TGTGCCAGCATCGGACTAGCGCCCGAGAAGTTCTTC; CDR3aa: CASIGLAPEKFF
d_gene: TRBD1; v_gene: TRBV28; abundance: few; j_gene: TRBJ2-2; CDR3nt: TGTGCCAGCAGTTTCAGATCCCGGGACAGGGGAGGGCTATGGACCGGGGAGCTGTTTTTT; CDR3aa: CASSFRSRDRGGLWTGELFF
d_gene: -; v_gene: TRBV27; abundance: -; j_gene: TRBJ2-2; CDR3nt: TGTGCCAGCGCGAGGGGCACCGGGGAGCTGTTTTTT; CDR3aa: CASARGTGELFF
d_gene: -; v_gene: TRBV4-3; abundance: many; j_gene: TRBJ1-2; CDR3nt: TGCGCCAGCAGCCAAGATACTACAGGAGGAAACTATGGCTACACCTTC; CDR3aa: CASSQDTTGGNYGYTF
d_gene: TRBD1; v_gene: TRBV7-2; abundance: few; j_gene: TRBJ2-7; CDR3nt: TGTGCCAGCAGCCCCCTGCTGCGGGACAGGGGGCCCGAGCAGTACTTC; CDR3aa: CASSPLLRDRGPEQYF
d_gene: -; v_gene: TRBV4-1; abundance: -; j_gene: TRBJ1-4; CDR3nt: TGCGCCAGCAGCCAAGGTCTGGGGGCGGTTAATGAAAAACTGTTTTTT; CDR3aa: CASSQGLGAVNEKLFF
d_gene: -; v_gene: TRBV20-1; abundance: many; j_gene: TRBJ1-2; CDR3nt: TGCAGTGCTAGAGTACCGCATACCTATGGCTACACCTTC; CDR3aa: CSARVPHTYGYTF
d_gene: -; v_gene: TRBV3-1; abundance: few; j_gene: TRBJ1-2; CDR3nt: TGTGCCAGCAGCCAGCCTAATAACTATGGCTACACCTTC; CDR3aa: CASSQPNNYGYTF
d_gene: -; v_gene: TRBV7-9; abundance: -; j_gene: TRBJ1-1; CDR3nt: TGTGCCAGCAGCTTAGGGGTGGGGGCTGAAGCTTTCTTT; CDR3aa: CASSLGVGAEAFF
d_gene: -; v_gene: TRBV5-4; abundance: -; j_gene: TRBJ2-5; CDR3nt: TGTGCCAGCAGCTTGTCATTCGATGTGGAGACCCAGTACTTC; CDR3aa: CASSLSFDVETQYF
d_gene: -; v_gene: TRBV30; abundance: many; j_gene: TRBJ1-2; CDR3nt: TGTGCCTGGATCGGTCGAGACAGGTGGGCCTATGGCTACACCTTC; CDR3aa: CAWIGRDRWAYGYTF
d_gene: TRBD2; v_gene: TRBV10-3; abundance: -; j_gene: TRBJ2-7; CDR3nt: TGTGCCATCAGTGAGTCATTAGCGGGAGTTGTATCCTACGAGCAGTACTTC; CDR3aa: CAISESLAGVVSYEQYF
d_gene: -; v_gene: TRBV2; abundance: many; j_gene: TRBJ2-1; CDR3nt: TGTGCCAGCAGTGAAATGGCCCCCGCGGATGAGCAGTTCTTC; CDR3aa: CASSEMAPADEQFF